One sample yielded the 19 T cell receptor beta chains listed below, sequenced in a study of OX40 agonist ivuxolimab in advanced cancers. TCRdb's table, derived via immunoSEQ multiplex PCR, lists solely in-frame clones and lacks some. The sample lists 70,000 to 80,000 clones, roughly 90% occurring once. Here the sequenced sample was CD4+ or CD8+ T cells sorted from blood, taken in a trial of the OX40 agonist ivuxolimab. These receptors were taken from an adult with an advanced solid tumor such as melanoma, head and neck, liver or kidney cancer.

The rearrangement links TRBV18 to TRBJ2-2; maybe TRBD1 (5 bases). V lost 0 bases, J lost 3 bases, and 11 bases lay in between. Germline assignment: CDR1 KGHSH and CDR2 LQKENI. CDR3 length: 16 amino acids. CDR3 DNA: TGTGCCAGCTCACCACCCAGGGATATCGACACCGGGGAGCTGTTTTTT. The encoded protein is CASSPPRDIDTGELFF.

CDR3 protein: CASSLAGANEQFF. The CDR3 nucleotides read TGTGCCAGCAGTCTAGCAGGGGCCAATGAGCAGTTCTTC. The rearrangement links TRBV7-9 to TRBJ2-1; D is possibly TRBD1 (6 bases). Germline loops: CDR1 SEHNR, CDR2 FQNEAQ (reference sequence). V shed 6 bases and J shed 6 bases, with 12 bases lying between them. This CDR3 contains 13 residues.

V and J are TRBV7-9 and TRBJ2-1; 8 bases fit TRBD2. Germline CDR1 is SEHNR and CDR2 is FQNEAQ (reference sequence). The CDR3 loop spans 16 amino acids. After removal of 5 bases from V and 4 bases from J, the junction contained 10 bases not matched to a gene. The CDR3 sequence is CASSLKLADAYNEQFF. CDR3 sequence (DNA): TGTGCCAGCAGCCTTAAACTAGCGGACGCGTACAATGAGCAGTTCTTC.

The chain links TRBV4-1 to TRBJ2-1, with TRBD1 matching 8 bases. CDR1 and CDR2 from the germline V gene are MGHRA and YSYEKL. The CDR3 spans 14 residues. V lost 6 bases and J lost 6; bases outside the gene matches: 7. The CDR3 spells CASRDRGFGNEQFF. In DNA, the CDR3 is TGCGCCAGCAGAGACAGGGGATTTGGCAATGAGCAGTTCTTC.

J is TRBJ1-5 and V is TRBV7-6; D ambiguous. CDR1 is SGHVS, CDR2 FNYEAQ, per germline. The V end lost 2 bases, the J end lost 3 bases, and 8 bases lay between the germline ends. The CDR3 length is 14 residues. CDR3 sequence (DNA): TGTGCCAGCAGCTTAAGCGGGATCAATCAGCCCCAGCATTTT. It specifies CASSLSGINQPQHF.

In its sample, this clone was seen a few times. The CDR3 sequence: CASSTMGAPRLKETQYF. Here the CDR3 DNA reads TGTGCCAGTAGTACAATGGGAGCTCCTAGATTAAAAGAGACCCAGTACTTC. The chain carries TRBV19 and TRBJ2-5, with D possibly being TRBD2 (5 bases). The CDR3 sequence is 17 residues long. V shed 4 bases and J shed 3 bases, with 21 bases lying between them. CDR1 is LNHDA, CDR2 SQIVND, per germline (reference sequence).

The chain is built from TRBV7-9 and TRBJ2-2; TRBD1 aligns across 10 bases. Germline CDR1 SEHNR, CDR2 FQNEAQ (reference sequence). The CDR3 has 15 amino acids. The V and J ends lost 5 bases and 6 bases, in that order; junction bases with no gene match: 6. The CDR3: CASSTGTGESGELFF. CDR3 nucleotide sequence: TGTGCCAGCAGCACCGGGACAGGGGAATCCGGGGAGCTGTTTTTT.

CDR3 nucleotide sequence: TGTGCCAGCAGCTTAGGGGGGGCACCGAACACTGAAGCTTTCTTT. It yields the protein CASSLGGAPNTEAFF. The chain has TRBV7-2 and TRBJ1-1; weak D call: TRBD1 (6 bases). Germline CDR1 and CDR2: SGHTA and FQGNSA. Trimming took 1 base from V and 1 from J, leaving 10 bases between them. The CDR3 consists of 15 residues.

This clone is categorized as medium-sized (0.01 to 0.1%). This chain links TRBV27 with TRBJ1-5; 7 positions match TRBD1. The CDR3 runs to 15 residues. Germline trimming cut 6 bases from V and 3 bases from J; bases unmatched to any gene: 8. Germline V gene sequence: CDR1 MNHEY, CDR2 SMNVEV (reference sequence). CDR3 sequence reads: CASSFTGAINQPQHF. The CDR3 DNA is TGTGCCAGCAGCTTTACAGGGGCCATCAATCAGCCCCAGCATTTT.

The chain employs TRBV5-4 and TRBJ2-7; 11 bases are a match to TRBD2. The germline gives CDR1 SGHNT, CDR2 YYREEE (reference sequence). This CDR3 spans 15 amino acids. With V trimmed by 2 bases and J by 4 bases, 5 bases remained unmatched. The CDR3 region has the DNA TGTGCCAGCAGCTTTGAACTAGCGGGAGTGTACGAGCAGTACTTC. It specifies CASSFELAGVYEQYF.

The chain uses TRBV5-6 and TRBJ2-7; TRBD1 matches 8 bases. CDR3 size: 14 residues. The germline gives CDR1 SGHDT, CDR2 YYEEEE. V was pared by 4 bases and J by 0 bases, with 3 bases of the junction left unmatched. CDR3 sequence (DNA): TGTGCCAGCAGCAGGGACAGGCGCTCCTACGAGCAGTACTTC. Its translation is CASSRDRRSYEQYF.

This clone was seen more than once but under ten times. The CDR3 DNA reads TGTGCCAGCAGCCCACCAGGGAACACGAACACTGAAGCTTTCTTT. Residues: CASSPPGNTNTEAFF. The chain is built from TRBV9 and TRBJ1-1; tentatively, D is TRBD1 (5 bases). This CDR3 is built from 15 residues. V lost 4 bases and J lost 1, with 14 bases in between. Germline CDR1 is SGDLS and CDR2 is YYNGEE.

Only a few counts were recorded for this clone. The chain carries TRBV6-6 and TRBJ2-7; TRBD2 matches 10 bases. Germline CDR1 and CDR2: MNHNY and SVGAGI (reference sequence). V lost 7 bases and J lost 0; bases outside the gene matches: 3. The CDR3 spans 14 residues. The CDR3 here is CASKREGLSYEQYF. In DNA, the CDR3 is TGTGCCAGCAAGCGGGAGGGCCTCTCCTACGAGCAGTACTTC.

V is TRBV27 and J is TRBJ2-3; 7 bases agree with TRBD2. Germline CDR1 is MNHEY and CDR2 is SMNVEV (reference sequence). The CDR3 runs to 15 residues. V was clipped by 3 bases and J by 6 bases; unmatched bases: 9. Here the CDR3 DNA reads TGTGCCAGCAGTTTCAGCGGGACGTCTCCCGATACGCAGTATTTT. It specifies CASSFSGTSPDTQYF.

The CDR3 DNA follows: TGTGCCAGCAGCTCACAGGGGGGGTATGGCTACACCTTC. As protein: CASSSQGGYGYTF. V is TRBV5-4 and J is TRBJ1-2, with 8 bases matching TRBD1. Germline V CDR1 and CDR2: SGHNT, YYREEE (reference sequence). This CDR3 is 13 amino acids long. V lost 3 bases to trimming and J lost 5 bases; unmatched junction nucleotides: 3.

The chain uses TRBV10-3 and TRBJ2-7; tentative D call: TRBD1 (5 bases). Germline loops: CDR1 ENHRY, CDR2 SYGVKD. The CDR3 consists of 12 residues. V was pared by 2 bases and J by 5 bases, with 7 bases between. The CDR3: CAISEAGNEQYF. DNA of the CDR3: TGTGCCATCAGTGAGGCAGGGAACGAGCAGTACTTC.

The rearrangement joins TRBV7-2 to TRBJ1-2; the D is unclear. The length of the CDR3 is 14 residues. CDR1 and CDR2 from the germline V gene are SGHTA and FQGNSA. V lost 3 bases to trimming and J lost 3 bases, with 11 bases between them. CDR3 nucleotides: TGTGCCAGCAGCTTGTTACTTTTTGACTATGGCTACACCTTC. Its translation is CASSLLLFDYGYTF.

The gene calls are TRBV5-4 and TRBJ1-1, with D perhaps matching TRBD1 (6 bases). Per germline, CDR1 SGHNT and CDR2 YYREEE (reference sequence). V shed 3 bases and J shed 3 bases, with 12 bases lying between them. The CDR3 runs 14 residues. CDR3 residues: CASSSQGFHTEAFF. The CDR3 DNA reads TGTGCCAGCAGCTCCCAGGGGTTTCACACTGAAGCTTTCTTT.

This rearrangement joins TRBV6-5 to TRBJ1-5; D gene unclear. Germline assignment: CDR1 MNHEY and CDR2 SVGAGI. Trimming removed 6 bases from V and 0 bases from J, with 12 bases in between. This CDR3 is 15 amino acids long. The CDR3 DNA reads TGTGCCAGCAGGTCGCAGACCTATAGCAATCAGCCCCAGCATTTT. Translated, it gives CASRSQTYSNQPQHF.